One and the same sample provided the 14 T cell receptor beta chains below, sequenced in a study of cytomegalovirus exposure and HLA in healthy donors. PCR amplification relied on 60 Vbeta primers (plus 13 Jbeta primers). Method: immunoSEQ multiplex PCR; TCRdb's copy keeps in-frame clones and lacks some. The data contain 200,000 to 250,000 clones, about 89% of them singletons. Sequencing used PBMCs. These receptor sequences come from a young woman in good health and CMV-seronegative.

This rearrangement joins TRBV4-2 to TRBJ2-2; possible D gene TRBD2, 6 bases. The CDR3 has 19 residues. With 1 base removed from V and 4 bases from J, the gap between germline ends came to 22 bases. Germline V gene lookup returns CDR1 LGHNA and CDR2 YNFKEQ. In DNA form, the CDR3 reads TGTGCCAGCAGCCAAGGACGGCTTATGCGGGATCAAGCCACCGGGGAGCTGTTTTTT. Protein sequence: CASSQGRLMRDQATGELFF.

This clone was seen only once. The chain carries TRBV10-1 and TRBJ2-7, with 9 bases that match TRBD1. J gave up 1 base and V 4 bases, and 2 bases lay outside the gene matches. Germline lookup yields CDR1 WNHNN and CDR2 SYGVQD (reference sequence). The CDR3 spans 14 residues. CDR3 coding DNA: TGCGCCAGCAGTGCGACAGGGGGTTCCTACGAGCAGTACTTC. It is translated as CASSATGGSYEQYF.

The rearrangement joins TRBV29-1 to TRBJ2-5, with TRBD1 matching over 10 bases. V dropped 3 bases and J dropped 4; count of bases not matched to a gene: 11. Germline CDR1 reads SQVTM; CDR2 reads ANQGSEA. The CDR3 covers 16 residues. The CDR3 protein is CSVETTGGRRGETQYF. As DNA, the CDR3 is TGCAGCGTTGAGACGACAGGGGGCCGCCGAGGAGAGACCCAGTACTTC. Looking up the rest from reference TRBV29-1 and TRBJ2-5 gives the full variable domain: SAVISQKPSRDICQRGTSLTIQCQVDSQVTMMFWYRQQPGQSLTLIATANQGSEATYESGFVIDKFPISRPNLTFSTLTVSNMSPEDSSIYLCSVETTGGRRGETQYFGPGTRLLVL.

Of note for this clone: This same CDR3 is encoded by further DNA sequences in the sample. This chain uses TRBV2 with TRBJ2-3; no definite D call. Germline V gives CDR1 SNHLY, CDR2 FYNNEI. Between the trimmed V and J ends, which lost 6 bases and 3 bases, there was a span of 7 bases. This CDR3 comprises 12 residues. CDR3 protein: CASSERTDTQYF. For the CDR3, the DNA is TGTGCCAGCAGCGAGAGGACAGATACGCAGTATTTT.

This chain links TRBV10-3 with TRBJ2-5; D remains ambiguous. The CDR3 is 13 residues long. Trimming took off 1 base at V and 0 bases at J, with 3 bases between the two ends. CDR1 ENHRY and CDR2 SYGVKD come from the germline V gene. The CDR3 loop reads CAISELYQETQYF. DNA of the CDR3: TGTGCCATCAGTGAGTTATACCAAGAGACCCAGTACTTC.

J is TRBJ2-2 and V is TRBV27; D unresolved. V lost 2 bases to trimming and J lost 5 bases, with 9 bases between them. The CDR3 extends over 14 amino acids. Germline CDR1 and CDR2: MNHEY and SMNVEV (reference sequence). The CDR3 nucleotides read TGTGCCAGCAGTTTAGACTTCCCTACCGGGGAGCTGTTTTTT. Its protein is CASSLDFPTGELFF.

The rearrangement links TRBV4-3 to TRBJ2-7; 8 bases are shared with TRBD2. There are 17 residues in the CDR3. Germline CDR1 reads LGHNA; CDR2 reads YSLEER. Trimming cost V 3 bases and J 6 bases; bases outside gene matches: 16. The CDR3 DNA reads as TGCGCCAGCAGCCAGGGGGCCGGGACGGGAGGGCAAGTCGAGCAGTACTTC. It specifies CASSQGAGTGGQVEQYF.

The chain has TRBV2 and TRBJ1-5, with D tentatively TRBD1 (6 bases). CDR3 length: 16 amino acids. V was trimmed by 7 bases and J by 5 bases, leaving 21 bases between them. The germline CDR1 and CDR2 sequences are SNHLY and FYNNEI. The CDR3 reads CASTKSQGVGDQPQHF. As DNA, the CDR3 is TGTGCCAGCACTAAATCACAGGGTGTAGGGGATCAGCCCCAGCATTTT.

CDR3 sequence reads: CASSEAQRGGYTF. CDR3 DNA sequence: TGTGCCAGCAGTGAAGCCCAGAGAGGTGGCTACACCTTC. This chain uses TRBV2 with TRBJ1-2; unclear D gene. Germline loops: CDR1 SNHLY, CDR2 FYNNEI. Trimming stripped 0 bases from V and 7 bases from J, with 9 bases between. The CDR3 sequence is 13 residues long.

The chain recombines TRBV6-5 with TRBJ1-3, with D possibly being TRBD1 (5 bases). Germline loops: CDR1 MNHEY, CDR2 SVGAGI. The CDR3 extends over 14 amino acids. V was cut by 2 bases and J by 4 bases, with 9 bases left in between. DNA for the CDR3: TGTGCCAGCAGTTACGCAGGGCCGGGAAACACCATATATTTT. Its translation: CASSYAGPGNTIYF.

V is TRBV4-3 and J is TRBJ2-7; TRBD1 aligns across 9 bases. The CDR3 has 15 amino acids. The germline V gene encodes CDR1 LGHNA and CDR2 YSLEER. Trimming took 0 bases from V and 3 from J; bases not matched to a gene: 3. The CDR3 is CASSQEGGQGYEQYF. CDR3 in DNA: TGCGCCAGCAGCCAAGAGGGGGGACAGGGCTACGAGCAGTACTTC.

The genes are TRBV4-3 and TRBJ2-7; TRBD1 matches 7 bases. CDR1 and CDR2 (germline): LGHNA, YSLEER. This CDR3 contains 15 residues. V dropped 3 bases and J dropped 5; count of bases not matched to a gene: 10. The DNA for the CDR3 is TGCGCCAGCAGCCACACCTGGACAGGCGAGAACGAGCAGTACTTC. Encoded protein: CASSHTWTGENEQYF.

This clone was seen just once. The chain employs TRBV7-3 and TRBJ2-5; tentatively, D is TRBD2 (7 bases). CDR3 length: 15 amino acids. The germline V and J ends were trimmed by 1 base and 4 bases, with 13 bases remaining between them. Germline loops: CDR1 SGHTA, CDR2 FQGTGA. DNA of the CDR3: TGTGCCAGCAGCTTAAATTTTAGGGGGGGAGAGACCCAGTACTTC. Translation: CASSLNFRGGETQYF. The whole variable domain, remainder taken from reference TRBV7-3 and TRBJ2-5, is GAGVSQTPSNKVTEKGKYVELRCDPISGHTALYWYRQSLGQGPEFLIYFQGTGAADDSGLPNDRFFAVRPEGSVSTLKIQRTERGDSAVYLCASSLNFRGGETQYFGPGTRLLVL.

The rearrangement links TRBV4-1 to TRBJ2-7; 8 bases line up with TRBD1. Germline-derived CDR1 and CDR2 are MGHRA and YSYEKL. The junction had 1 base not matched to a gene; V was cut back by 1 base and J by 2 bases. The CDR3 is made up of 14 amino acids. CDR3 region: CASSQGTGTYEQYF. In DNA form, the CDR3 reads TGCGCCAGCAGCCAAGGGACAGGGACCTACGAGCAGTACTTC.